Sequencing of this T cell receptor (beta chain) was carried out in a study of cytomegalovirus exposure and HLA in healthy donors. Both 60 Vbeta primers and 13 Jbeta primers went into the PCR. TCRdb's copy holds only in-frame clones and misses some; the assay was immunoSEQ multiplex PCR. The sample includes 82,000 or so clones, around a tenth of them seen just once. This clone was seen only a few times. The CDR3 totals 16 residues. The receptor was isolated from a man between 60 and 70 years old in good health and CMV-seropositive. The sequenced sample was PBMCs. The chain combines TRBV12-2 with TRBJ2-7; the table names TRBD2, a call not compared with the DNA. TRBV12-2 corresponds to a pseudogene. The DNA of the CDR3 is TGTGCAAGTCGCTCCGGCGACTATCCTCCCTCCTACGAGCAGTACTTC. Translated, it gives CASRSGDYPPSYEQYF.